This is a list of T cell receptor beta chains from one sample in a study of regulatory T cells in long-lasting Graves disease. One entry per CDR3 protein results from TCRdb running MiXCR on the multiplex PCR reads. Among hundreds of thousands of distinct CDR3 sequences listed, less than 25% were seen once. Sequenced material: peripheral blood mononuclear cells (PBMCs), taken when the disease was refractory, from a patient treated with antithyroid drugs. The receptors were gathered from a female donor with Graves disease. Each CDR3 is given with its conserved first and last residue. The D gene is left open where the match is weak. Clone size is stated in some rows and not others, as once, few, many or a class when expanded.

>TRBJ2-3|TRBV28|few|-
TGTGCCAGCAGCGGGGCTAGTTTGTCGAATCCTCATACGCAGTATTTT
CASSGASLSNPHTQYF
>TRBJ1-6|TRBV28|many|-
TGTGCCAGCAGCACCATCGGGGGGGACTCACCCCTCCACTTT
CASSTIGGDSPLHF
>TRBJ2-4|TRBV6-2/TRBV6-3|-|-
TGTGCCAGCGGTCCAATCCGCATTCAGTACTTC
CASGPIRIQYF
>TRBJ2-4|TRBV11-2|many|TRBD2
TGTGCCAGCAGAGGCAGGTCCAGCGGGGTTCCCTTAGCCAAAAACATTCAGTACTTC
CASRGRSSGVPLAKNIQYF
>TRBJ2-1|TRBV24-1|many|-
TGTGCCACCAGTGATCCGACGACAAGGTCCCTTTTTAATGAGCAGTTCTTC
CATSDPTTRSLFNEQFF
>TRBJ2-1|TRBV7-8|few|TRBD2
TGTGCCAGCAGCTTAGCGAGGGGGGGGACCGGGACTAGCGGTTACAATGAGCAGTTCTTC
CASSLARGGTGTSGYNEQFF
>TRBJ2-7|TRBV6-1|-|TRBD1
TGTGCCAGCAGGCTAGGACAGGGTGAGGTCAACGAGCAGTACTTC
CASRLGQGEVNEQYF
>TRBJ2-5|TRBV24-1|-|-
TGTGCCACCAGTGATCCGGCTGGGCCCCAGTACTTC
CATSDPAGPQYF
>TRBJ2-7|TRBV13|-|-
TGTGCCAGCAGCCCGGGACTCCGATTTACCTACGAGCAGTACTTC
CASSPGLRFTYEQYF
>TRBJ2-5|TRBV12-3/TRBV12-4|many|TRBD2
TGTGCCAGCAGGCGCGGGACTAGCGGGATTCGGCGGGAGACCCAGTACTTC
CASRRGTSGIRRETQYF
>TRBJ2-3|TRBV6-5|-|-
TGTGCCAGCAGTTACAGGTCCTCAGAGGCAGATACGCAGTATTTT
CASSYRSSEADTQYF
>TRBJ2-5|TRBV3-1|many|-
TGTGCCAGCAGCCCCCTAGGGTCAGGAGAGACCCAGTACTTC
CASSPLGSGETQYF
>TRBJ2-7|TRBV10-3|-|-
TGTGCCATCAGTACAGATGACTCCTACGAGCAGTACTTC
CAISTDDSYEQYF
>TRBJ2-5|TRBV20-1|many|TRBD2
TGCAGTGCGAATCTAGCGGTCCAGGGGACCCAGTACTTC
CSANLAVQGTQYF
>TRBJ2-5|TRBV29-1|many|-
TGCAGCGTTGAAAAGGGGAGGGAGACCCAGTACTTC
CSVEKGRETQYF
>TRBJ1-2|TRBV12-3/TRBV12-4|few|TRBD1
TGTGCCAGCAGCTTGACCACAGGGGCCTGGGATGGCTACACCTTC
CASSLTTGAWDGYTF
>TRBJ2-7|TRBV20-1|-|TRBD2
TGCAGTGCTGAACATAGCGGGAGGAGCTCCTACGAGCAGTACTTC
CSAEHSGRSSYEQYF
>TRBJ1-1|TRBV29-1|few|TRBD1
TGCAGCGTCCAAGGGACAGTCTTCCACACTGAAGCTTTCTTT
CSVQGTVFHTEAFF
>TRBJ2-7|TRBV5-5|-|TRBD2
TGTGCCAGCAGCTTGGGACTAGCGGGAATTGACGAGCAGTACTTC
CASSLGLAGIDEQYF
>TRBJ1-5|TRBV12-3/TRBV12-4|many|-
TGTGCCAGCAGCTGGGGGGGGAGAGGACAGCCCCAGCATTTT
CASSWGGRGQPQHF
>TRBJ2-2|TRBV7-2|many|TRBD1
TGTGCCAGCAACCGACAGGGCGCTGGGGCGGGGGAGCTGTTTTTT
CASNRQGAGAGELFF
>TRBJ2-1|TRBV28|-|-
TGTGCCAGCAGTTCCCGGTACAATGAGCAGTTCTTC
CASSSRYNEQFF
>TRBJ1-2|TRBV20-1|many|-
TGCAGTGCGAGGACAGAGCACTATGGCTACACCTTC
CSARTEHYGYTF
>TRBJ2-5|TRBV29-1|-|-
TGCAGCGGCTTCCGCGGGGAGACCCAGTACTTC
CSGFRGETQYF